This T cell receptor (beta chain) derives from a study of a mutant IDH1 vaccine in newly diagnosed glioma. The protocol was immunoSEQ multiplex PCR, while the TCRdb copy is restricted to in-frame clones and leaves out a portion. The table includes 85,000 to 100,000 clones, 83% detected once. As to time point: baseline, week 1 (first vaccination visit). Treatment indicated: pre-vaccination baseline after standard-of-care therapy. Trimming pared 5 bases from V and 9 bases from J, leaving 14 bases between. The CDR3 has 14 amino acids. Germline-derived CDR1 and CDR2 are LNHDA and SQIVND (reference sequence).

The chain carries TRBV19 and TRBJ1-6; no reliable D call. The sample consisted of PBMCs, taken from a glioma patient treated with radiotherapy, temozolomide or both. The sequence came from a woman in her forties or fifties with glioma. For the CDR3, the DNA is TGTGCCAGTAGTGTCCGGGATGGTGGTTCACCCCTCCACTTT. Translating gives CASSVRDGGSPLHF.